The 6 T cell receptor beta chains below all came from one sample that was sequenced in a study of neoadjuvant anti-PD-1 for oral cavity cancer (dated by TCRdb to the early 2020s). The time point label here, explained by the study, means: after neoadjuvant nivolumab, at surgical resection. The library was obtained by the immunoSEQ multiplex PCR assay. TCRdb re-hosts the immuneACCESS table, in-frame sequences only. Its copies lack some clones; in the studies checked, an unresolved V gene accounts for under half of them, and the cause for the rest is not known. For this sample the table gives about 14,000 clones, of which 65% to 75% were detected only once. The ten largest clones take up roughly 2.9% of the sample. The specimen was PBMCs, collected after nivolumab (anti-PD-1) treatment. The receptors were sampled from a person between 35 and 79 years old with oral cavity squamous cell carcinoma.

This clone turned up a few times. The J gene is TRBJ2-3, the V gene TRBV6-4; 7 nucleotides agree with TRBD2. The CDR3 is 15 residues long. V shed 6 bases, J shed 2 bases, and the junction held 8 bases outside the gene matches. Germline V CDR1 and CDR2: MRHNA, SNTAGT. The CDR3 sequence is CASSRASGITDTQYF. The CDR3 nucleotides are TGTGCCAGCAGCCGAGCTAGCGGCATCACAGATACGCAGTATTTT.

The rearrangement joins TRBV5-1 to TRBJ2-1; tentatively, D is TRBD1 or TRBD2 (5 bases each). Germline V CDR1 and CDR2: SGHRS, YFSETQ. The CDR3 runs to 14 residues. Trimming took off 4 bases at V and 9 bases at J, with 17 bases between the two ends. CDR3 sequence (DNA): TGCGCCAGCAGCCTGGGACGGACCGCCTTTGAGCAGTTCTTC. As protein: CASSLGRTAFEQFF. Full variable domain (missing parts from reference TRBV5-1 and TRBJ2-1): KAGVTQTPRYLIKTRGQQVTLSCSPISGHRSVSWYQQTPGQGLQFLFEYFSETQRNKGNFPGRFSGRQFSNSRSEMNVSTLELGDSALYLCASSLGRTAFEQFFGPGTRLTVL.

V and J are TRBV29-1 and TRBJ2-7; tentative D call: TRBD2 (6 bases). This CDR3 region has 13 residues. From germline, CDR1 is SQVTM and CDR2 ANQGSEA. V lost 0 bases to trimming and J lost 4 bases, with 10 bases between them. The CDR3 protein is CSVEDRGGYEQYF. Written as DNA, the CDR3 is TGCAGCGTTGAAGATCGAGGAGGGTACGAGCAGTACTTC.

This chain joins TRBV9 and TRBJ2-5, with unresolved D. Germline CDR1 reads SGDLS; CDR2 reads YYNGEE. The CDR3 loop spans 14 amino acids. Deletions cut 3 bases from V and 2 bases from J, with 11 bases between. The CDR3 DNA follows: TGTGCCAGCAGCGGCGCCGGGCAACAAGAGACCCAGTACTTC. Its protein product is CASSGAGQQETQYF. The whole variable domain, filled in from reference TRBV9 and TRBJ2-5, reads DSGVTQTPKHLITATGQRVTLRCSPRSGDLSVYWYQQSLDQGLQFLIQYYNGEERAKGNILERFSAQQFPDLHSELNLSSLELGDSALYFCASSGAGQQETQYFGPGTRLLVL.

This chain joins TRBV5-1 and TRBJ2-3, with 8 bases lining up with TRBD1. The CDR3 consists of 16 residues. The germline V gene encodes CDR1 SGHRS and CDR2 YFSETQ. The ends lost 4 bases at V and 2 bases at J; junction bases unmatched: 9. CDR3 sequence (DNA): TGCGCCAGCAGCCTAACAGGGGGAGTGGACACAGATACGCAGTATTTT. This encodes CASSLTGGVDTDTQYF. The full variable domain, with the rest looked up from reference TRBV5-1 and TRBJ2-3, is KAGVTQTPRYLIKTRGQQVTLSCSPISGHRSVSWYQQTPGQGLQFLFEYFSETQRNKGNFPGRFSGRQFSNSRSEMNVSTLELGDSALYLCASSLTGGVDTDTQYFGPGTRLTVL.

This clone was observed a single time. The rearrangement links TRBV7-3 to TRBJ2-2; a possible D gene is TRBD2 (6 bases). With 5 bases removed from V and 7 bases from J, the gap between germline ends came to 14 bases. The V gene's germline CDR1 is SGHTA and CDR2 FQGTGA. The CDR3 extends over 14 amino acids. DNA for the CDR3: TGTGCCAGCAGCCCCGCGACTAGTGTCGGGGAGCTGTTTTTT. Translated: CASSPATSVGELFF.